This is a list of T cell receptor beta chains from one sample in a study of lymphopenia after photon versus proton radiotherapy. Clones were sequenced by immunoSEQ multiplex PCR, and TCRdb holds only the in-frame ones, with some missing. The sample has some 44,000 clones, over 75% seen once. Here the sequenced sample was peripheral blood, taken from a patient treated with proton-based radiotherapy. All receptors derive from a woman aged 70 to 79 with pancreatic cancer. CDR3s include the opening cysteine and the closing phenylalanine or tryptophan.

len,v_gene,j_gene,CDR3aa
17,TRBV4-2,TRBJ2-1,CASSQDPRASSVNEQFF
13,TRBV29-1,TRBJ2-5,CSAASQPKETQYF
15,TRBV9,TRBJ1-5,CASSAGGASNQPQHF
14,TRBV11-2,TRBJ2-7,CASSLGLAGYEQYF
11,TRBV19,TRBJ2-1,CAARGYSEQFF
12,TRBV5-1,TRBJ2-1,CASSREGDEQFF
13,TRBV13,TRBJ2-7,CASSFRVLNEQYF
13,TRBV27,TRBJ1-5,CASSLWGNQPQHF
14,TRBV5-1,TRBJ1-4,CASSFGDPNEKLFF
13,TRBV18,TRBJ1-2,CASSPDRAGGYTF
12,TRBV30,TRBJ2-7,CAWSVQSYEQYF
13,TRBV6-5,TRBJ1-6,CASSYGNNSPLHF